This T cell receptor beta chain is from a study of blood T cells in healthy people across ages. Next came a second PCR, run for 7 to 11 cycles, which used a sample-barcoded 5' primer along with a J-beta primer mix. Each CDR3 protein is one row after TCRdb ran MiXCR on the 5' RACE reads. The table lists over 950,000 distinct CDR3 sequences, 51% of them singletons. Study-wide points: While age rose, TCR beta diversity per million T cells dropped in a roughly linear way.

V was clipped by 1 base and J by 2 bases, with 14 bases between them. The CDR3 has 16 amino acids. CDR1 is SGHTA and CDR2 is FQGTGA in the germline V gene. There were healthy Caucasian individuals from Russia, aged roughly 6 to 90, serving as donors. Drawing of peripheral blood yielded 7.5 to 10 milliliters from each donor. On this clonotype: Its antigen remains unknown.

This clonotype originated in a woman in her sixties or seventies in good health. The chain employs TRBV7-3 and TRBJ2-5, with D perhaps given as TRBD1 or TRBD2 (5 bases each). The sequenced sample consisted of blood. For the CDR3, the DNA is TGTGCCAGCAGCTTAAACTCAGGGACCCGGCAAGAGACCCAGTACTTC. It translates to CASSLNSGTRQETQYF.